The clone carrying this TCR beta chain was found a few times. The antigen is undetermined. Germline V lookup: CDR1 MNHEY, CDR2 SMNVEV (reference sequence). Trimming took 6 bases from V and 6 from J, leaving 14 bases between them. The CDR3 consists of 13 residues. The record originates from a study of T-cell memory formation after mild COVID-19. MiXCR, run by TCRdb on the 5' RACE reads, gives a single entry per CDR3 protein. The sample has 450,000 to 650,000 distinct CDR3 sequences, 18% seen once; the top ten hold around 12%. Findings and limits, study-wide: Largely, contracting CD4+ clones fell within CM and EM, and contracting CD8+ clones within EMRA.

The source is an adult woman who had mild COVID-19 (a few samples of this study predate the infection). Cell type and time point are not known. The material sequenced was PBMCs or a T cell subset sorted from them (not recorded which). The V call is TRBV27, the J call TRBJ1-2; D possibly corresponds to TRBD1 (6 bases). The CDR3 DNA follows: TGTGCCAGCAGACTGAGGGGGGGCAATGGCTACACCTTC. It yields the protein CASRLRGGNGYTF.